This T cell receptor beta chain was sequenced in a study of blood T cell repertoires in COVID-19. For the study at large: The United States, Italy and Spain provided the acute and convalescent COVID-19 samples. PBMCs, B-cell-depleted T cells, or T cells provided the cDNA or gDNA that made up the material.

The CDR3 is made up of 13 amino acids. Trimming removed 3 bases from V and 5 bases from J, with 10 bases in between. CDR1 WSHSY and CDR2 SAAADI come from the germline V gene. Seattle participants joined during active infection and were tracked over time. The authors' processing: Counts of nucleated cells, estimated from reference gene primer amplification, were obtained. Using immunoSEQ multiplex PCR, the repertoire was profiled, and TCRdb retains in-frame clones only, with some absent. V and J calls and clone size follow that table, whereas D and trimming were derived from the DNA. The table has approximately 290,000 clones, 85% to 90% seen once.

The material sequenced was peripheral blood. The sequence came from a woman in her thirties with COVID-19, enrolled during active disease. This chain connects TRBV10-2 to TRBJ2-5, with D hard to call. CDR3 DNA sequence: TGCGCCAGCAGTGAACGCTACCGGGAGACCCAGTACTTC. The encoded protein is CASSERYRETQYF.